This T cell receptor (beta chain) came from a study of Ad26.COV2.S vaccination and SARS-CoV-2 variants (dated by TCRdb to about 2021). About the investigation overall: Vaccine-arm donors were drawn from COV1001, a multicentre, randomized, double-blind, placebo-controlled phase I-IIa trial of Ad26.COV2.S in healthy adults. Ad26.COV2.S was given intramuscularly at 5x10^10 or 1x10^11 viral particles, as a single shot or as two shots 56 days apart. TCRbeta repertoire sequencing served as the tool for gauging how specific and how broad the SARS-CoV-2-reactive T cell receptors were following Ad26.COV2.S vaccination. A total of about 30 samples were included in the TCR-sequenced set, comprising around 19 Ad26.COV2.S vaccine recipients, 5 placebo recipients and 8 SARS-CoV-2 convalescent individuals. Participants in the trial were split at random into five groups of five each, receiving low-dose or high-dose Ad26.COV2.S once or twice, or else placebo on both occasions. Investigators did not know the trial group allocation while performing experiments and assessing outcomes. The research as a whole found: The study was not powered for comparison of responses between vaccine doses or regimens. Vaccine and placebo recipients had comparable non-spike TCR breadth, which fits with the vaccine containing only spike. The authors noted that total T cell responses may have been underestimated by the TCR breadth and depth analyses. Ad26.COV2.S recipients had higher spike-specific TCR breadth than placebo recipients (P = 0.0014). Substantial breadth of spike-specific CD8+ and CD4+ T cell responses was reported after vaccination.

Notes on this clone: What this receptor recognizes is not known. Base qualities were left out, and no much larger clone turns up one base away.

CDR3 length: 14 amino acids, cysteine to phenylalanine. Just CDR3 DNA is preserved here, 42 bases in frame from base 1. V gives up 1 base and J gives up 5 bases, and the segment between their germline ends measures 12 bases. CDR1 and CDR2, per the germline V gene, are KGHSH and LQKENI. Per the publication, the treatment or condition label means: some 20 received Ad26.COV2.S at low or high dose, single or two shots; about 5 received placebo; per-sample allocation not given. For vaccine and placebo recipients, the sequenced repertoires came from samples collected on day 63 after the first injection. Between 29 July and 7 August 2020, Cohort 1b enrolled some 25 adults aged 18-55 years at one site in Boston, USA. Ad26.COV2.S was a replication-incompetent adenovirus type 26 vector that expressed a prefusion-stabilized SARS-CoV-2 spike protein derived from the original Wuhan strain. The immunoSEQ Assay was the method used to sequence TCRbeta CDR3 regions. After extraction, genomic DNA underwent amplification by bias-controlled multiplex PCR, followed by high-throughput sequencing. Processing in the source paper ran as follows. To quantify the absolute abundance of every unique TCRbeta CDR3 region, sequences were collapsed and filtered. T cell fraction was estimated by normalizing TCRbeta template counts to usable DNA, which was measured by amplifying reference genes present in all nucleated cells. Repertoire TCRs were annotated as SARS-CoV-2-specific when V gene, CDR3 amino acid sequence and J gene were exactly matched to a known reactive TCR set. The reference SARS-CoV-2 TCR set was obtained from MIRA and was filtered for enrichment in COVID-19-positive ImmuneCODE repertoires, whereby public or cross-reactive TCRs were removed. Based on the MIRA antigens, annotated TCRs were further analysed at the level of specific ORF or position within ORF. Depth was the summed frequency of annotated unique rearrangements, while breadth was defined as annotated unique rearrangements over total unique productive rearrangements. TCR breadth was compared between groups using two-sided Wilcoxon rank-sum tests. TCRdb obtained this table from immuneACCESS and retained in-frame rearrangements with V and J assigned. These tables miss some clones; where compared with another copy, unresolved V genes account for less than half of the shortfall, and the remainder is unexplained. The DNA was the basis for D and trimming; V, J and clone size are from that table. The sample contains roughly 700,000 clones, roughly 90% of them found a single time. The ten biggest clones cover nearly 1.5% of the sample.

The sequence derives from a person aged 18 to 59 who received the Ad26.COV2.S COVID-19 vaccine or a placebo. The chain is made from TRBV18 and TRBJ2-7, and possibly TRBD1, on 5 matching bases. Sample: peripheral blood, taken in a trial of Ad26.COV2.S vaccine versus placebo. The CDR3 loop reads CASSPRPGKDEQYF. In nucleotide form, the sequence is TGTGCCAGCTCACCACGCCCAGGGAAGGACGAGCAGTACTTC.